This T cell receptor beta chain was sequenced for a study of T cell responses to AZD1222 COVID-19 vaccine. Findings and limits, study-wide: Nearly half of the spike-specific TCRs reportedly recognize variant regions that carry no mutations.

This table comes from immunoSEQ multiplex PCR, and its TCRdb copy is limited to in-frame clones, with some not included. Altogether about 83,000 clones are present, roughly 88% being singletons, with the ten largest covering roughly 4.3%. Points on this clone: What it recognizes is unknown.

The CDR3 contains 15 residues. Germline CDR1 is SEHNR and CDR2 is FQNEAQ (reference sequence). The V gene lost 4 bases and the J gene lost 9 bases, with 16 bases spanning the gap. The sample in question was peripheral blood, obtained on day 0 of MenACWY control vaccination. The chain carries TRBV7-9 and TRBJ1-6; D not resolved. This clonotype originated in an adult in good health. The CDR3: CASSSPAFEGSPLHF. The CDR3 DNA is TGTGCCAGCAGCTCCCCAGCATTCGAAGGTTCACCCCTCCACTTT.